These T cell receptor beta chains were read from a single sample in a study of T cells in narcolepsy. Clones were read by immunoSEQ multiplex PCR, and TCRdb kept only the in-frame ones, dropping some. The repertoire includes fewer than 40,000 clones, under 85% of them detected once, and roughly 1.3% sits in the top ten. Sequenced: CD45RA- memory CD4+ T cells from PBMCs. The origin of the receptors is a human donor with narcolepsy. CDR3s include the opening cysteine and the closing phenylalanine or tryptophan. D genes are given only for firm matches. The size of a clone is reported for some rows only, either as once, few or many, or as a class for expanded clones.

>TRBV10-3|.|TRBJ2-7|.
TGTGCCATCAGCCACCGGGACGACGAGCAGTACTTC
CAISHRDDEQYF
>TRBV28|.|TRBJ2-5|.
TGTGCCAGCAGCCTCCTTGGAGAGACCCAGTACTTC
CASSLLGETQYF
>TRBV7-2|.|TRBJ1-2|.
TGTGCCAGCAGCTTAGTGATGGGGAACTATGGCTACACCTTC
CASSLVMGNYGYTF
>TRBV27|TRBD1|TRBJ1-2|.
TGTGCCAGCAGTCTACGGACAGGGGCCTACTATGGCTACACCTTC
CASSLRTGAYYGYTF
>TRBV5-6|TRBD1|TRBJ1-1|.
TGTGCCAGCAGCTTACCAGGGGGCGTGAACACTGAAGCTTTCTTT
CASSLPGGVNTEAFF
>TRBV9|.|TRBJ1-1|.
TGTGCCAGCCGATCGCCCGGGATGAACACTGAAGCTTTCTTT
CASRSPGMNTEAFF
>TRBV5-1|TRBD2|TRBJ2-3|.
TGCGCCAGCAGCTTGCGGGGGGATTCAGATACGCAGTATTTT
CASSLRGDSDTQYF
>TRBV5-6|TRBD1|TRBJ1-5|.
TGTGCCAGCAGCGCTACCGGGACAGGGGTTCCCCAGCATTTT
CASSATGTGVPQHF
>TRBV7-6|.|TRBJ2-5|.
TGTGCCAGCAGCTTAGCGGGCGGGGAAGGAGAGACCCAGTACTTC
CASSLAGGEGETQYF
>TRBV6-1|TRBD2|TRBJ2-2|.
TGTGCCTTAGCGGGGGGGTCCGGGGAGCTGTTTTTT
CALAGGSGELFF
>TRBV11-2|.|TRBJ2-3|once
TGTGCCAGCAGCCTAAGTGGTTCGGGTTTTACAGATACGCAGTATTTT
CASSLSGSGFTDTQYF